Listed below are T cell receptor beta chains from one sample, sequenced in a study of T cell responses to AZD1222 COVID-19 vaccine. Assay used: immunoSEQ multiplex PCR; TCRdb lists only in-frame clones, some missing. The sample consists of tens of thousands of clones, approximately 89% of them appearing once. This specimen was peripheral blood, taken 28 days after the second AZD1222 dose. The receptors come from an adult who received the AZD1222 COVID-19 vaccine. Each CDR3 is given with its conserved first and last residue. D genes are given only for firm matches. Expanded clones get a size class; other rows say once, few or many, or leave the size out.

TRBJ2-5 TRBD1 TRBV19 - CASSVDRGQETQYF TGTGCCAGTAGTGTGGACAGGGGACAAGAGACCCAGTACTTC
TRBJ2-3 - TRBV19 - CASSSYYQSDTQYF TGTGCCAGTAGTTCATATTATCAGTCAGATACGCAGTATTTT
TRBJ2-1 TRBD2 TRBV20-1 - CSASATSGWYNEQFF TGCAGTGCTAGTGCTACTAGCGGTTGGTACAATGAGCAGTTCTTC
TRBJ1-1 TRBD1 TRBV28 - CASSPARAGQGAITEAFF TGTGCCAGCAGTCCGGCGAGGGCGGGACAGGGGGCTATCACTGAAGCTTTCTTT
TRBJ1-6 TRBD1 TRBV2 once CASSPTGANSPLHF TGTGCCAGCAGCCCTACAGGGGCGAATTCACCCCTCCACTTT
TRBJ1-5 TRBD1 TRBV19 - CASSTDRDRGQRQPQHF TGTGCCAGTAGTACTGACCGGGACAGGGGGCAAAGACAGCCCCAGCATTTT
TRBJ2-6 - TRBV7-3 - CASSIFPGSGANVLTF TGTGCCAGCAGCATCTTCCCGGGCTCTGGGGCCAACGTCCTGACTTTC
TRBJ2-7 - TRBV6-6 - CASSLTGPFYEQYF TGTGCCAGCAGCCTGACCGGGCCCTTCTACGAGCAGTACTTC
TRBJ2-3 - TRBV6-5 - CASSSGITQYF TGTGCCAGCAGTAGCGGTATTACGCAGTATTTT
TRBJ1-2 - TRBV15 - CATSRANYGYTF TGTGCCACCAGCAGAGCTAATTATGGCTACACCTTC
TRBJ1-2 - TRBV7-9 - CASSFSLGRADGYTF TGTGCCAGCAGCTTTTCCCTTGGCAGGGCAGATGGCTACACCTTC
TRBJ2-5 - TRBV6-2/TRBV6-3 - CASSYGGSIETQYF TGTGCCAGCAGTTACGGGGGTTCTATCGAGACCCAGTACTTC
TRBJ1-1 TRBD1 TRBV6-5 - CASTEGPGTGNEAFF TGTGCCAGCACCGAGGGCCCCGGGACAGGGAACGAAGCTTTCTTT
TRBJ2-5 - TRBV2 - CASSESGIGQETQYF TGTGCCAGCAGTGAATCAGGTATCGGTCAAGAGACCCAGTACTTC
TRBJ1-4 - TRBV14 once CASSRGTAVNEKLFF TGTGCCAGCAGCCGTGGGACGGCGGTTAATGAAAAACTGTTTTTT
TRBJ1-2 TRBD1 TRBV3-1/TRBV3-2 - CASSQDYLPGTGDVDYGYTF TGTGCCAGCAGCCAAGATTATCTCCCAGGGACAGGGGATGTCGACTATGGCTACACCTTC
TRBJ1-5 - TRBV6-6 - CASCRSNQPQHF TGTGCCAGCTGCCGTAGCAATCAGCCCCAGCATTTT
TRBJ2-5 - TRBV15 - CATSRSLGPTGETQYF TGTGCCACCAGCAGATCCCTCGGGCCAACGGGGGAGACCCAGTACTTC
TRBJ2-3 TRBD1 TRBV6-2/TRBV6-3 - CASSYSLRDRDLGTQYF TGTGCCAGCAGTTACTCGCTTAGGGACAGGGATCTTGGTACGCAGTATTTT
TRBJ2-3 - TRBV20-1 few CSVGVADTQYF TGCAGTGTTGGGGTAGCAGATACGCAGTATTTT
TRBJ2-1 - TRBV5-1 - CASSRGLIDEQFF TGCGCCAGCAGCCGAGGACTAATCGATGAGCAGTTCTTC
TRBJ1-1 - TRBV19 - CASSPSRLNTEAFF TGTGCCAGTAGTCCATCCAGGTTGAACACTGAAGCTTTCTTT
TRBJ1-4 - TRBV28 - CASSLVQGHEKLFF TGTGCCAGCAGTTTAGTCCAGGGCCACGAAAAACTGTTTTTT
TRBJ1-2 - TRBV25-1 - CASSVIGGYTF TGTGCCAGCAGTGTAATAGGTGGCTACACCTTC
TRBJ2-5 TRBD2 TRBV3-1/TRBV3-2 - CASSQVAGGPRETQYF TGTGCCAGCAGCCAAGTAGCGGGAGGGCCTAGGGAGACCCAGTACTTC
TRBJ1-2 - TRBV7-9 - CASSLSWRYGYGYTF TGTGCCAGCAGCTTGAGCTGGCGGTATGGCTATGGCTACACCTTC
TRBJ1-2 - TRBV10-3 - CAISSQGLDGYTF TGTGCCATCAGCTCCCAGGGGTTGGATGGCTACACCTTC
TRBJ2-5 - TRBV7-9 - CASSRTGGETQYF TGTGCCAGCAGCAGAACAGGAGGGGAGACCCAGTACTTC
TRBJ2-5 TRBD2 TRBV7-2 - CASSLGASGGTTQYF TGTGCCAGCAGCTTAGGGGCTAGCGGGGGGACTACCCAGTACTTC
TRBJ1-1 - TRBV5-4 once CASTSPGIPEAFF TGTGCCAGCACCTCCCCGGGGATCCCTGAAGCTTTCTTT
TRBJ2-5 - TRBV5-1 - CASSLPEETQYF TGCGCCAGCAGCTTACCCGAAGAGACCCAGTACTTC
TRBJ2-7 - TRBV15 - CATSREPTAGSDEQYF TGTGCCACCAGCAGGGAGCCTACGGCGGGGTCCGACGAGCAGTACTTC